These T cell receptor beta chains were read from a single sample in a study of T cells in Graves' hyperthyroidism and ophthalmopathy. TCRdb reprocessed the multiplex PCR reads with MiXCR, giving one entry per CDR3 protein. Of hundreds of thousands of distinct CDR3 sequences listed, roughly 15% are singletons. Sample: blood. These receptors were collected from a woman younger than 30 with Graves' ophthalmopathy. Each CDR3 is given with its conserved first and last residue. A D gene is named only where the DNA matches it firmly. Size is omitted from some rows. Given values are once, few, many or a class for expanded clones.

d_gene	abundance	len	j_gene	v_gene	CDR3aa	CDR3nt
TRBD1	.	14	TRBJ1-2	TRBV28	CASSETSGGRGYTF	TGTGCCAGCAGTGAGACTTCAGGGGGCAGGGGCTACACCTTC
TRBD1	once	14	TRBJ2-7	TRBV5-6	CASSIGTGGREQYF	TGTGCCAGCAGCATAGGGACAGGGGGACGCGAGCAGTACTTC
.	few	16	TRBJ2-6	TRBV4-1	CASSQVWVAGANVLTF	TGCGCCAGCAGCCAAGTTTGGGTAGCTGGGGCCAACGTCCTGACTTTC
.	many	15	TRBJ1-2	TRBV7-8	CASSPRTAKRSGYTF	TGTGCCAGCAGCCCCCGGACAGCCAAACGAAGTGGCTACACCTTC
TRBD1	many	15	TRBJ2-7	TRBV11-1	CASSFGTGTTYEQYF	TGTGCCAGCAGCTTTGGGACAGGGACAACCTACGAGCAGTACTTC
.	.	14	TRBJ2-7	TRBV28	CASRADTSPYEQYF	TGTGCCAGCAGGGCCGACACATCGCCCTACGAGCAGTACTTC
.	many	10	TRBJ2-5	TRBV20-1	CSARAETQYF	TGCAGTGCTAGAGCGGAGACCCAGTACTTC
.	many	12	TRBJ2-7	TRBV30	CAWNRQFYEQYF	TGTGCCTGGAATCGACAGTTCTACGAGCAGTACTTC
.	.	11	TRBJ2-1	TRBV3-1	CASYQGSEQFF	TGTGCCAGTTACCAGGGTAGTGAGCAGTTCTTC
.	many	12	TRBJ1-2	TRBV29-1	CSVDRVNYGYTF	TGCAGCGTTGACCGGGTCAACTATGGCTACACCTTC
.	many	15	TRBJ1-2	TRBV2	CASTLGQSFNYGYTF	TGTGCCAGCACCCTAGGGCAGTCCTTTAACTATGGCTACACCTTC
.	many	15	TRBJ2-3	TRBV6-2/TRBV6-3	CASSYLGTPTDTQYF	TGTGCCAGCAGTTACCTAGGGACTCCCACAGATACGCAGTATTTT
TRBD2	.	14	TRBJ2-3	TRBV2	CASSTSGGSDTQYF	TGTGCCAGCAGTACCAGCGGGGGATCAGATACGCAGTATTTT
TRBD1	many	15	TRBJ2-7	TRBV18	CASSPTGTATYEQYF	TGTGCCAGCTCACCGACCGGGACAGCCACCTACGAGCAGTACTTC
.	many	11	TRBJ2-3	TRBV28	CASTDRITQYF	TGTGCCAGCACGGACAGAATTACGCAGTATTTT
TRBD2	many	13	TRBJ2-7	TRBV19	CASRDRGSDEQYF	TGTGCCAGTAGGGATCGCGGGAGTGACGAGCAGTACTTC
.	many	14	TRBJ1-5	TRBV12-3/TRBV12-4	CASSLGGFQQPQHF	TGTGCCAGCAGTTTGGGGGGGTTCCAACAGCCCCAGCATTTT
TRBD2	many	19	TRBJ2-3	TRBV7-8	CASSARPRTSRVGTDTQYF	TGTGCCAGCAGCGCCAGACCTCGGACTAGCAGAGTAGGCACAGATACGCAGTATTTT
.	many	13	TRBJ2-5	TRBV6-2/TRBV6-3	CASISGRQETQYF	TGTGCCAGCATTAGTGGACGGCAAGAGACCCAGTACTTC
TRBD2	.	17	TRBJ2-1	TRBV6-9	CASSYAPGLARYNEQFF	TGTGCCAGCAGTTACGCACCGGGACTAGCGAGATACAATGAGCAGTTCTTC
.	many	14	TRBJ2-1	TRBV27	CASGSGVAYNEQFF	TGTGCCAGCGGCTCAGGGGTGGCCTACAATGAGCAGTTCTTC
.	many	13	TRBJ2-3	TRBV20-1	CSEGGKVADTQYF	TGCAGTGAAGGGGGGAAGGTGGCAGATACGCAGTATTTT
.	many	18	TRBJ1-5	TRBV2	CASSEGFRAGDSNQPQHF	TGTGCCAGCAGTGAAGGTTTTAGGGCAGGAGATAGCAATCAGCCCCAGCATTTT
.	.	16	TRBJ2-3	TRBV7-9	CASSLGPSGRTDTQYF	TGTGCCAGCAGCTTAGGACCGAGCGGGCGAACAGATACGCAGTATTTT
.	many	15	TRBJ2-7	TRBV6-1	CASSEARRHPSEQYF	TGTGCCAGCAGTGAGGCAAGGAGACATCCATCGGAGCAGTACTTC
.	many	14	TRBJ1-3	TRBV3-1	CASSRGVTGNTIYF	TGTGCCAGCAGCCGAGGGGTAACTGGAAACACCATATATTTT
.	many	13	TRBJ1-5	TRBV6-1	CATTMVSNQPQHF	TGTGCCACCACCATGGTTAGCAATCAGCCCCAGCATTTT
.	many	14	TRBJ1-1	TRBV6-5	CASSYSAWGTEAFF	TGTGCCAGCAGTTACTCCGCGTGGGGCACTGAAGCTTTCTTT
.	many	13	TRBJ1-2	TRBV30	CAWSPAMLSGYTF	TGTGCCTGGAGTCCTGCCATGTTGAGTGGCTACACCTTC
TRBD1	many	16	TRBJ2-7	TRBV7-2	CASSSRTGTGYYEQYF	TGTGCCAGCAGCTCTAGGACCGGGACAGGGTACTACGAGCAGTACTTC
.	many	16	TRBJ1-1	TRBV5-1	CASSLVRANRNTEAFF	TGCGCCAGCAGCTTGGTAAGGGCTAATCGGAACACTGAAGCTTTCTTT
TRBD2	many	16	TRBJ2-1	TRBV12-3/TRBV12-4	CASSPLWLAGDTEQFF	TGTGCCAGCAGTCCCCTCTGGCTGGCGGGGGATACTGAGCAGTTCTTC
.	many	15	TRBJ1-6	TRBV4-2	CASSQDAGVNSPLHF	TGTGCCAGCAGCCAAGATGCAGGGGTTAATTCACCCCTCCACTTT
TRBD2	.	15	TRBJ2-1	TRBV7-3	CVSSLLAGTYNEQFF	TGTGTCAGCAGCTTACTAGCGGGGACCTACAATGAGCAGTTCTTC
TRBD2	few	16	TRBJ2-1	TRBV19	CASKGGRGGIADEQFF	TGTGCCAGTAAGGGGGGTCGGGGGGGGATTGCGGATGAGCAGTTCTTC
TRBD1	many	14	TRBJ1-1	TRBV18	CASSPIAMDRDAFF	TGTGCCAGCTCACCAATTGCTATGGACAGGGACGCTTTCTTT
TRBD2	few	15	TRBJ2-1	TRBV27	CASSARAGGPGEQFF	TGTGCCAGCAGCGCCCGGGCGGGAGGGCCGGGTGAGCAGTTCTTC
.	many	14	TRBJ1-2	TRBV4-1	CASSALGQSRGYTF	TGCGCCAGCAGCGCCTTAGGGCAAAGCAGGGGCTACACCTTC
TRBD2	many	15	TRBJ2-1	TRBV10-3	CAISESSGVYNEQFF	TGTGCCATCAGTGAGTCTAGCGGGGTCTACAATGAGCAGTTCTTC
.	many	11	TRBJ1-2	TRBV25-1	CASKDFAGYTF	TGTGCCAGCAAAGATTTTGCTGGCTACACCTTC
TRBD2	many	15	TRBJ2-1	TRBV7-3	CASSYLGLAGNEQFF	TGTGCCAGCAGCTACCTGGGGCTAGCGGGGAATGAGCAGTTCTTC
.	.	13	TRBJ1-2	TRBV19	CASSMGQLYGYTF	TGTGCCAGTAGTATGGGGCAGCTCTATGGCTACACCTTC
.	many	13	TRBJ1-2	TRBV7-2	CASSLKLLYGYTF	TGTGCCAGCAGCTTAAAGTTACTCTATGGCTACACCTTC
.	many	14	TRBJ2-2	TRBV7-9	CASSSRVFTGELFF	TGTGCCAGCAGCTCCCGGGTCTTCACCGGGGAGCTGTTTTTT
.	once	11	TRBJ2-2	TRBV30	CAWSQTRDLFF	TGTGCCTGGAGCCAAACCAGAGATCTGTTTTTT